The clone carrying this T cell receptor beta chain was seen more than once but under ten times. The antigen remains unidentified. Libraries were prepared by immunoSEQ multiplex PCR; TCRdb keeps only in-frame clonotypes and omits some of them. The sample has about 130,000 clones, around four fifths seen once; the top ten hold 5.5%. The source of the sample is a study of a mutant IDH1 vaccine in newly diagnosed glioma. Time point denoted: week 11, during vaccination. The study gave 300 ug of mutant IDH1 20-mer peptide per vaccine dose, with topical imiquimod. This CDR3 has 13 residues. The germline gives CDR1 SGHNT, CDR2 YYREEE (reference sequence). The germline V and J ends were trimmed by 2 bases and 8 bases, with 13 bases remaining between them.

This chain joins TRBV5-4 and TRBJ1-1, with D possibly being TRBD1 (5 bases). The clonotype originates from a man aged 40-50 years with glioma. The material was PBMCs, obtained from a glioma patient whose treatment included an IDH1 peptide vaccine. CDR3 DNA: TGTGCCAGCAGCTTAGAAAGACAGTACGAAGCTTTCTTT. Protein sequence: CASSLERQYEAFF.